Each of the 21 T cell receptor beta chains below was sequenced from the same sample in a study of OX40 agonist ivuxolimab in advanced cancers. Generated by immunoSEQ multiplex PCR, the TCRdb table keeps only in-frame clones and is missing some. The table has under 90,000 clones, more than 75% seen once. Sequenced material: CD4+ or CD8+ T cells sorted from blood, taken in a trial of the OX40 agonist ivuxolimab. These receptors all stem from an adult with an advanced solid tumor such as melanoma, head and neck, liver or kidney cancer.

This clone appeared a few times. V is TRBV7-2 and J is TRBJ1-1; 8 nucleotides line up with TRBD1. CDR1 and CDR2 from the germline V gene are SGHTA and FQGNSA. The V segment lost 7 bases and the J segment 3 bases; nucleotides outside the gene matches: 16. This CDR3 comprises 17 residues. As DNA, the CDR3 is TGTGCCAGCACCAAGGGGAAAACAGGGGGATTCTACACTGAAGCTTTCTTT. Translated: CASTKGKTGGFYTEAFF.

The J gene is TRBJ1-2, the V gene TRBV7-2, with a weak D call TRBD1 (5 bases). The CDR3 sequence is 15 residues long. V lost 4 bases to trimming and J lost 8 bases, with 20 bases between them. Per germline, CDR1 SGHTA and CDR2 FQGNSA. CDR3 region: CASSSPGRLGEGYTF. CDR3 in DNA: TGTGCCAGCAGCTCCCCGGGACGATTGGGGGAGGGCTACACCTTC.

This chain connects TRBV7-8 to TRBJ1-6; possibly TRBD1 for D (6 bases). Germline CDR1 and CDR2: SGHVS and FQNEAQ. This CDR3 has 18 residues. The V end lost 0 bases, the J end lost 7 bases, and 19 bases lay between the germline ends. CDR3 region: CASSLARSGADVNSPLHF. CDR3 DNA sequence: TGTGCCAGCAGCTTAGCGCGTTCAGGGGCCGACGTAAATTCACCCCTCCACTTT.

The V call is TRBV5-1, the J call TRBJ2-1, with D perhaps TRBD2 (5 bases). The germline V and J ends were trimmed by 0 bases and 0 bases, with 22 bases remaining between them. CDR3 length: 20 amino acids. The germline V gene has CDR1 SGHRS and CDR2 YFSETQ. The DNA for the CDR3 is TGCGCCAGCAGCTTGGGTGTCGGCCCCACGTCTGGGAGCTCCTACAATGAGCAGTTCTTC. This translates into CASSLGVGPTSGSSYNEQFF.

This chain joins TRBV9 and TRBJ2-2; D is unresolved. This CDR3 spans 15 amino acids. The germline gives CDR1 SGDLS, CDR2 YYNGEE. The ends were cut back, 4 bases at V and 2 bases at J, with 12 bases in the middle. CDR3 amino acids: CASSPSRANTGELFF. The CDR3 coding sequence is TGTGCCAGCAGCCCCTCCCGAGCTAACACCGGGGAGCTGTTTTTT.

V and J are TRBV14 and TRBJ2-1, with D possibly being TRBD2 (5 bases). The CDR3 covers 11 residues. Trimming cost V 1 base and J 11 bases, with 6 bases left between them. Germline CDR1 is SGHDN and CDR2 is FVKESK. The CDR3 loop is CASSQGLKQFF. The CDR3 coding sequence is TGTGCCAGCAGCCAAGGACTAAAGCAGTTCTTC. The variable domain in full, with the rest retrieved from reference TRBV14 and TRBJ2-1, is EAGVTQFPSHSVIEKGQTVTLRCDPISGHDNLYWYRRVMGKEIKFLLHFVKESKQDESGMPNNRFLAERTGGTYSTLKVQPAELEDSGVYFCASSQGLKQFFGPGTRLTVL.

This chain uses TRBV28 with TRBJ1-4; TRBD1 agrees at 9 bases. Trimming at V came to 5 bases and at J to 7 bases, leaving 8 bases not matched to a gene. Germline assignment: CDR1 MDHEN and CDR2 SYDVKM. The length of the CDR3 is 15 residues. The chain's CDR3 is CASSPGGQGGEKLFF. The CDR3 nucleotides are TGTGCCAGCAGTCCGGGGGGACAGGGCGGTGAAAAACTGTTTTTT. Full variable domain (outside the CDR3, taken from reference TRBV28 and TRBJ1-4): DVKVTQSSRYLVKRTGEKVFLECVQDMDHENMFWYRQDPGLGLRLIYFSYDVKMKEKGDIPEGYSVSREKKERFSLILESASTNQTSMYLCASSPGGQGGEKLFFGSGTQLSVL.

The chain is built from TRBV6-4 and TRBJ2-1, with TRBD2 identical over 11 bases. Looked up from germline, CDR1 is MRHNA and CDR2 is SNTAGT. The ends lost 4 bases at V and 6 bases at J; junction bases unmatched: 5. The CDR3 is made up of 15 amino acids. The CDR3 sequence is CASSVQGLAANEQFF. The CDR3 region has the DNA TGTGCCAGCAGTGTTCAGGGACTAGCGGCCAATGAGCAGTTCTTC.

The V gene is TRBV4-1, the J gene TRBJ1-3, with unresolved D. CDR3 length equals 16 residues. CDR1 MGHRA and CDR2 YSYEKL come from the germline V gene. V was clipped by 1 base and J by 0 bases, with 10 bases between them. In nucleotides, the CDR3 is TGCGCCAGCAGCCAAGGGCGGGATTTCTCTGGAAACACCATATATTTT. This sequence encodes CASSQGRDFSGNTIYF.

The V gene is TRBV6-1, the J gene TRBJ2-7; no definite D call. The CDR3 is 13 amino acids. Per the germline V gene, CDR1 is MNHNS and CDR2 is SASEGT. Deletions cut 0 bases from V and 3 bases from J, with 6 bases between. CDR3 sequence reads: CASSEANFYEQYF. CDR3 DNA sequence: TGTGCCAGCAGTGAAGCCAATTTCTACGAGCAGTACTTC.

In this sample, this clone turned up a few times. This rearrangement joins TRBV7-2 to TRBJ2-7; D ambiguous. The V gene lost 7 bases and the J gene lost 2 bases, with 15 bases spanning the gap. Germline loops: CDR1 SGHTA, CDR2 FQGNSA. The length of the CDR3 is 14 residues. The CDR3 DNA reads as TGTGCCAGCATCATGCCAAACCCTCCCTACGAGCAGTACTTC. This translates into CASIMPNPPYEQYF.

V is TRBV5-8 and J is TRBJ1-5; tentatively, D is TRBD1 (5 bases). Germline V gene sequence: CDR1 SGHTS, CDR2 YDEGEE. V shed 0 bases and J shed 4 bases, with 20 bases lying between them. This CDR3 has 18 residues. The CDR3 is CASSLDYGGLRGNQPQHF. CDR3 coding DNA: TGTGCCAGCAGCTTGGATTACGGAGGACTCCGGGGGAATCAGCCCCAGCATTTT.

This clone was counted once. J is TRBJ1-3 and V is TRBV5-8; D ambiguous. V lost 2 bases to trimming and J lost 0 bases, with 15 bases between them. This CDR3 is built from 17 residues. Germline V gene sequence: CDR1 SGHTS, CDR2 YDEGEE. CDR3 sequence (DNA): TGTGCCAGCAGCTTTTGGGCCGCCCGAGACTCTGGAAACACCATATATTTT. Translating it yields CASSFWAARDSGNTIYF.

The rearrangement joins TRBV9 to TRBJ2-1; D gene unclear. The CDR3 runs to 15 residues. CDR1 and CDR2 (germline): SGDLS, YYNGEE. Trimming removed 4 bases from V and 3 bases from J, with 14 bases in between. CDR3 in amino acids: CASSLSSGFYNEQFF. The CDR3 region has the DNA TGTGCCAGCAGCCTCTCCTCCGGATTCTACAATGAGCAGTTCTTC. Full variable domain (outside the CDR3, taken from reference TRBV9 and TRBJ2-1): DSGVTQTPKHLITATGQRVTLRCSPRSGDLSVYWYQQSLDQGLQFLIQYYNGEERAKGNILERFSAQQFPDLHSELNLSSLELGDSALYFCASSLSSGFYNEQFFGPGTRLTVL.

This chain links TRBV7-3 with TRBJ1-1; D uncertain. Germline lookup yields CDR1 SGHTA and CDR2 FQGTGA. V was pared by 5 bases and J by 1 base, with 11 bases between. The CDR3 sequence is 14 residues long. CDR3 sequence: CASSPSAGNTEAFF. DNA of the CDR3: TGTGCCAGCAGCCCCTCCGCAGGGAACACTGAAGCTTTCTTT.

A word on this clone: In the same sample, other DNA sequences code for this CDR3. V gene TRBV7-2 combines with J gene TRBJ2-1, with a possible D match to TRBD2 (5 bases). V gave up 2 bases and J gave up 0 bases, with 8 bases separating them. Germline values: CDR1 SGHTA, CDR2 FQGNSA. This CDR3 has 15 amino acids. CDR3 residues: CASSLSGSSYNEQFF. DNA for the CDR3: TGTGCCAGCAGCTTAAGTGGGAGCTCCTACAATGAGCAGTTCTTC.

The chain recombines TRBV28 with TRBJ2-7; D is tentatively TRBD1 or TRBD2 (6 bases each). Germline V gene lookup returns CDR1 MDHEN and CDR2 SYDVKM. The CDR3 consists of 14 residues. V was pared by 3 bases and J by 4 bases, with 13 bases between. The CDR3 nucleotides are TGTGCCAGCAGTTTGAGTCAGGGGAGGTACGAGCAGTACTTC. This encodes CASSLSQGRYEQYF.

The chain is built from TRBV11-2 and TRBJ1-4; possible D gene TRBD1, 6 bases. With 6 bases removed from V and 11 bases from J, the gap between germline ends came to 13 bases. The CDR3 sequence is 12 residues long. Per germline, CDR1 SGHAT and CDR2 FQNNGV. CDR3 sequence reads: CASSRQVGKLFF. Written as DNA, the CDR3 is TGTGCCAGCAGTCGACAGGTGGGGAAACTGTTTTTT.

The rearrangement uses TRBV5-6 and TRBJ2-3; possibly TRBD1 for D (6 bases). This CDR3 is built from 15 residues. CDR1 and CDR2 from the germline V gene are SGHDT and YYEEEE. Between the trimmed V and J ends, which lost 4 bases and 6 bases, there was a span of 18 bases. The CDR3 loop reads CASSPSGVIFDTQYF. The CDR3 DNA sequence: TGTGCCAGCAGCCCGTCAGGGGTAATATTTGATACGCAGTATTTT.

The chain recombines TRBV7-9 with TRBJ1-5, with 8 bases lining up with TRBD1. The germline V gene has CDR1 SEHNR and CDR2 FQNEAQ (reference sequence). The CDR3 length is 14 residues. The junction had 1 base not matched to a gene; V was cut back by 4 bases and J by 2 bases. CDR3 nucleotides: TGTGCCAGCAGCTACAGGGGGGGCAATCAGCCCCAGCATTTT. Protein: CASSYRGGNQPQHF.

The CDR3 is CASSVVEWPYTIYF. CDR3 nucleotide sequence: TGTGCCAGCAGCGTAGTAGAATGGCCCTACACCATATATTTT. This rearrangement joins TRBV9 to TRBJ1-3, with D unclear. Germline loops: CDR1 SGDLS, CDR2 YYNGEE. The CDR3 has 14 amino acids. V lost 0 bases and J 8 bases, leaving 12 bases between the germline ends.